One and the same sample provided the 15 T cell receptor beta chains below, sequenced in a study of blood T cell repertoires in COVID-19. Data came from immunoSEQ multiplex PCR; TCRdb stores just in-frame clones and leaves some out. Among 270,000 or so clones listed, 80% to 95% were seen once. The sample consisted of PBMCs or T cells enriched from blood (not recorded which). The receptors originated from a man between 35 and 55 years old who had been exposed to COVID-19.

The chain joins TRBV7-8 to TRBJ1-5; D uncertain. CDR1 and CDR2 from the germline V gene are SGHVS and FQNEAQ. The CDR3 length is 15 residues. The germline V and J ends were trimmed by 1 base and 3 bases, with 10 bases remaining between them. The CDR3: CASSLGQTLNQPQHF. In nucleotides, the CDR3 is TGTGCCAGCAGCTTAGGGCAGACACTCAATCAGCCCCAGCATTTT.

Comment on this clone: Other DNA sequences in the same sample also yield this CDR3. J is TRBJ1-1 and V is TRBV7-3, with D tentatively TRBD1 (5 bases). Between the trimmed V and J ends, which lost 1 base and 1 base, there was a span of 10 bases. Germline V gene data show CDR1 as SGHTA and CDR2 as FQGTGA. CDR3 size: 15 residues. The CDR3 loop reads CASSLMGGTNTEAFF. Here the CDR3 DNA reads TGTGCCAGCAGCTTAATGGGGGGTACGAACACTGAAGCTTTCTTT. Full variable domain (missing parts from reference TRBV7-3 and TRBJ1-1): GAGVSQTPSNKVTEKGKYVELRCDPISGHTALYWYRQSLGQGPEFLIYFQGTGAADDSGLPNDRFFAVRPEGSVSTLKIQRTERGDSAVYLCASSLMGGTNTEAFFGQGTRLTVV.

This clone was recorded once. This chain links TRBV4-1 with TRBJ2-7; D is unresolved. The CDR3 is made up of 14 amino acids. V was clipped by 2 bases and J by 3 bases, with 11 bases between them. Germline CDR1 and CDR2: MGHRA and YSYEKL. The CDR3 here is CASSQLGGVYEQYF. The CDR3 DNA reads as TGCGCCAGCAGCCAACTAGGTGGAGTCTACGAGCAGTACTTC.

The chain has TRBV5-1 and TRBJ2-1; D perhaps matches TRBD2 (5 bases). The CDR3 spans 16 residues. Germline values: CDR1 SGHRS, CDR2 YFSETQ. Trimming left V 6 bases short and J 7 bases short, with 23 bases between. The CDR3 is CASNPFGDHSGNEQFF. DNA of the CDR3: TGCGCCAGCAACCCCTTTGGGGATCACTCGGGGAATGAGCAGTTCTTC.

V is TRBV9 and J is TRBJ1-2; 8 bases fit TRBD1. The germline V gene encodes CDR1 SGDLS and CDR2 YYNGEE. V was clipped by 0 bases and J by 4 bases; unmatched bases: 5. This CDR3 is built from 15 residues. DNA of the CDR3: TGTGCCAGCAGCGTAGCTTCCACAGGGGGCTATGGCTACACCTTC. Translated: CASSVASTGGYGYTF.

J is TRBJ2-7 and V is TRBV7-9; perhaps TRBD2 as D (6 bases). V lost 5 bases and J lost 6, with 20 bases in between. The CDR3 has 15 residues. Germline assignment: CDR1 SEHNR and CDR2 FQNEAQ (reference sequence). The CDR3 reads CASSPVWGESSEQYF. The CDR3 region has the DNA TGTGCCAGCAGCCCCGTATGGGGGGAATCATCCGAGCAGTACTTC.

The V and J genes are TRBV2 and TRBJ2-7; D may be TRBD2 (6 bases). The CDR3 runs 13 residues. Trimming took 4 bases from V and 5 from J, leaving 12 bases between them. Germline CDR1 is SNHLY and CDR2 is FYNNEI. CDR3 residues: CASSGPSVDEQYF. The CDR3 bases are TGTGCCAGCAGTGGACCTAGCGTCGACGAGCAGTACTTC.

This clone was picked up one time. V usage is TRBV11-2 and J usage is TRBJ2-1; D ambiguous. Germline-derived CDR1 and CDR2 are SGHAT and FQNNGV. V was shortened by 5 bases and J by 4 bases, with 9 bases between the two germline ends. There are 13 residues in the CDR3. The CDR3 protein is CASSALKYNEQFF. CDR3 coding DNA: TGTGCCAGCAGCGCACTCAAATACAATGAGCAGTTCTTC.

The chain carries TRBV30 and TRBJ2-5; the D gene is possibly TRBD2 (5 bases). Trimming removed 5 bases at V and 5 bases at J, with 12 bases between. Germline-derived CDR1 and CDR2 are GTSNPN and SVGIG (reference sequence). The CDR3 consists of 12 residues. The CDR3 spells CAWGLHAETQYF. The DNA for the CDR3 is TGTGCCTGGGGACTTCACGCGGAGACCCAGTACTTC.

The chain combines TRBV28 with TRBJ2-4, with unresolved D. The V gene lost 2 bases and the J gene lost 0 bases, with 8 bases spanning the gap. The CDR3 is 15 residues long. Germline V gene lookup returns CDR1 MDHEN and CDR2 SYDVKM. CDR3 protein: CASSLNSLAKNIQYF. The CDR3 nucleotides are TGTGCCAGCAGTTTAAACAGCCTAGCCAAAAACATTCAGTACTTC.

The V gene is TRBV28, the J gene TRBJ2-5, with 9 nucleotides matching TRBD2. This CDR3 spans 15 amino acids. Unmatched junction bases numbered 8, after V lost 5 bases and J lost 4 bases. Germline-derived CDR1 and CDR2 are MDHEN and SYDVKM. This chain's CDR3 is CASSTRAGGSETQYF. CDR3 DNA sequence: TGTGCCAGCAGTACTCGAGCGGGAGGTTCAGAGACCCAGTACTTC.

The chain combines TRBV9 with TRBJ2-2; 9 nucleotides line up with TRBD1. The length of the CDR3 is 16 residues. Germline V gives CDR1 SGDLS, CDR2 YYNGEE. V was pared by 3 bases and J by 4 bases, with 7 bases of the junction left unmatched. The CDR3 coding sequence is TGTGCCAGCAGCGCCGCAGGGACAGGGATCACCGGGGAGCTGTTTTTT. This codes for CASSAAGTGITGELFF.

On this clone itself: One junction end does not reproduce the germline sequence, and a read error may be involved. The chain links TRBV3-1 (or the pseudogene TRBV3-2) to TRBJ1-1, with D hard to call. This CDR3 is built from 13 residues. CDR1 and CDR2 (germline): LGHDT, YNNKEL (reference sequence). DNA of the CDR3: TGTACCAGCAGCCAAGGTGGAGGCACTGAAGCTTTCTTT. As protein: CTSSQGGGTEAFF.

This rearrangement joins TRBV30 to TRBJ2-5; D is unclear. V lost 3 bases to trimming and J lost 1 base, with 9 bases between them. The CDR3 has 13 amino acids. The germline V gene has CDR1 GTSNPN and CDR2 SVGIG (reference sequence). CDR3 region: CAWRRTVQETQYF. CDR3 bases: TGTGCCTGGAGACGAACAGTCCAAGAGACCCAGTACTTC.

This CDR3 is CSVSRTGTLDFF. The DNA of the CDR3 is TGCAGCGTTTCCCGGACCGGGACTCTGGATTTCTTT. V and J are TRBV29-1 and TRBJ1-1, with D possibly TRBD1 on 5 matching bases. V gave up 5 bases and J gave up 13 bases, with 20 bases separating them. The CDR3 extends over 12 amino acids. The germline gives CDR1 SQVTM, CDR2 ANQGSEA.